Here is one T cell receptor beta chain with its context. This entry belongs to a study of CD8 T cells in Susac syndrome. After extraction with the RNeasy kit, about 0.5 to 1 ug of the RNA was reverse transcribed using random hexamers. The immunoSEQ assay covered 54 Vbeta and 13 Jbeta segments for CDR3. TCRdb called the immunoSEQ multiplex PCR reads again in MiXCR, with one record for every CDR3 protein. Here the sample spans some 150,000 distinct CDR3 sequences, about 94% being singletons. TEMRA cells underwent FACS enrichment and CD8+ and CD4+ T cells underwent negative isolation. J gave up 7 bases and V 3 bases, and 9 bases lay outside the gene matches. The CDR3 contains 15 residues.

What was sequenced was CD8+ T cells from PBMCs. The rearrangement uses TRBV12-3 or TRBV12-4 and TRBJ1-2, with TRBD1 matching over 9 bases. This TCR came from a human donor with multiple sclerosis. The CDR3, as DNA: TGTGCCAGCAGTTTTGTACAGGGGGCGCAGGGTGGCTACACCTTC. Residues: CASSFVQGAQGGYTF.